This T cell receptor (beta chain) emerged from a study of blood T cell repertoires in COVID-19. Each recovered donor of Cohort 3 presented with two negative PCRs, clearance, or symptom resolution. V was pared by 6 bases and J by 3 bases, with 3 bases of the junction left unmatched. The CDR3 runs 13 residues. Authors' methods: Estimation of nucleated cell counts was performed using reference gene primer amplification. TCRdb's table, derived via immunoSEQ multiplex PCR, lists solely in-frame clones and lacks some. V and J calls and clone size follow that table, whereas D and trimming were derived from the DNA. The sample holds some 260,000 clones, approximately 90% seen once.

Sequenced material: PBMCs or T cells enriched from blood (not recorded which). This receptor was obtained from a man in his forties who had recovered from COVID-19. The chain recombines TRBV12-3 or TRBV12-4 with TRBJ2-7; the match to TRBD1 covers 9 bases. The CDR3 region is CASRGQGYYEQYF. CDR3 nucleotides: TGTGCCAGCAGAGGACAGGGGTACTACGAGCAGTACTTC.